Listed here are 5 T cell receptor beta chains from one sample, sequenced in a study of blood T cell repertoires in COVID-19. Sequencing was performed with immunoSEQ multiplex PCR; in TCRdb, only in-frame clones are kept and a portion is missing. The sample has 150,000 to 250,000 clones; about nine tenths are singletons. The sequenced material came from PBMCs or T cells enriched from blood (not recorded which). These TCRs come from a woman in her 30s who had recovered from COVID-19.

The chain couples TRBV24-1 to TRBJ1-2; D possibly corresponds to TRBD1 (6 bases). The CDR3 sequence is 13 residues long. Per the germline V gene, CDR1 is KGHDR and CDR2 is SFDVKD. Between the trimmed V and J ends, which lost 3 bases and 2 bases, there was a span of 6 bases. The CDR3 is CATSDQGNYGYTF. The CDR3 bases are TGTGCCACCAGTGATCAGGGGAACTATGGCTACACCTTC.

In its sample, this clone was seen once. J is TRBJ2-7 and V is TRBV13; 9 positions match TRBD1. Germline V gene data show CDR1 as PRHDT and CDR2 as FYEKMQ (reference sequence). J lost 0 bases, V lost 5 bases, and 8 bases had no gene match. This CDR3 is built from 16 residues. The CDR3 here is CASSRQGQGSSYEQYF. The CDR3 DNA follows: TGTGCCAGCAGCCGACAAGGACAGGGGTCCTCCTACGAGCAGTACTTC.

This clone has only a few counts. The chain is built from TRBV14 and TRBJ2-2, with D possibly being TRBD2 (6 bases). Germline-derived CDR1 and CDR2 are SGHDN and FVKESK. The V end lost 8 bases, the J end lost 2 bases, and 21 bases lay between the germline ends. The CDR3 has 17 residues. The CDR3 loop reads CASGPLHGGINTGELFF. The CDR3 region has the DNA TGTGCCAGCGGCCCGCTGCACGGAGGGATCAACACCGGGGAGCTGTTTTTT.

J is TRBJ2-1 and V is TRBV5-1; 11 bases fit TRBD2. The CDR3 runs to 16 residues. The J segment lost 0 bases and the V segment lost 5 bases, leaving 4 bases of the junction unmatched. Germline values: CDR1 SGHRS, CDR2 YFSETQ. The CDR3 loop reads CASRPLAGDSYNEQFF. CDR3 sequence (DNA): TGCGCCAGCAGGCCACTAGCGGGGGACTCCTACAATGAGCAGTTCTTC.

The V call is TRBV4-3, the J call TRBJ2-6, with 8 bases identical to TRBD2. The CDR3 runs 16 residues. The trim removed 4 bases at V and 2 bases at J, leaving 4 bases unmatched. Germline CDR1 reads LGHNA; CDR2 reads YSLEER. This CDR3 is CASSPRREAGANVLTF. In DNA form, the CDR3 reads TGCGCCAGCAGCCCGAGGCGGGAGGCTGGGGCCAACGTCCTGACTTTC.